Listed here are 16 T cell receptor beta chains from one sample, sequenced in a study of T cells in narcolepsy. The data were produced by immunoSEQ multiplex PCR, yet TCRdb's version contains in-frame clones alone and is incomplete. The sample comprises about 22,000 clones, around 81% of which are singletons, and 4% to 4.5% rests with the top ten. Sequences were obtained from memory (CD45RA-) CD4+ T cells from blood. These receptors all stem from a human donor in good health.

This clone was recorded once. This rearrangement joins TRBV7-2 to TRBJ1-2; no definite D call. The CDR3 contains 17 residues. Trimming pared 5 bases from V and 4 bases from J, leaving 23 bases between. Germline V gives CDR1 SGHTA, CDR2 FQGNSA. The CDR3 DNA reads TGTGCCAGCAGCCTGTTGTTCGGAGACGGAAAGACCTATGGCTACACCTTC. Translated: CASSLLFGDGKTYGYTF.

There are a few counts of this clone. V and J are TRBV7-2 and TRBJ2-7; D is uncertain. With 5 bases removed from V and 0 bases from J, the gap between germline ends came to 20 bases. Germline V gene sequence: CDR1 SGHTA, CDR2 FQGNSA. CDR3 length: 17 amino acids. The CDR3, as DNA: TGTGCCAGCAGCCTGTTCGGGCATGGGGTCCGCTCCTACGAGCAGTACTTC. Protein product: CASSLFGHGVRSYEQYF.

This chain connects TRBV7-9 to TRBJ1-4; D ambiguous. The CDR3 spans 15 residues. V was trimmed by 1 base and J by 2 bases, leaving 8 bases between them. Germline V lookup: CDR1 SEHNR, CDR2 FQNEAQ (reference sequence). The CDR3 here is CASSLGGVTNEKLFF. The CDR3 nucleotides are TGTGCCAGCAGCTTAGGGGGAGTCACTAATGAAAAACTGTTTTTT.

V is TRBV7-2 and J is TRBJ1-1; 7 nucleotides align to TRBD1. Germline lookup yields CDR1 SGHTA and CDR2 FQGNSA. V was pared by 4 bases and J by 7 bases, with 9 bases of the junction left unmatched. The CDR3 consists of 14 residues. The CDR3 nucleotides are TGTGCCAGCAGCTGGACCGACAGGGTCGGTGAAGCTTTCTTT. Encoded protein: CASSWTDRVGEAFF.

The chain recombines TRBV9 with TRBJ1-4; TRBD1 matches 8 bases. The CDR3 sequence is 15 residues long. V shed 2 bases and J 6 bases; nucleotides not matched to a gene: 6. The germline V gene encodes CDR1 SGDLS and CDR2 YYNGEE. The CDR3 nucleotides read TGTGCCAGCAGCGTCGCCGAGGGACAGGATGAAAAACTGTTTTTT. Amino acid sequence: CASSVAEGQDEKLFF.

With regard to this clone: Compared with germline, one end of the junction differs, possibly owing to a read error. The J gene is TRBJ1-1, the V gene TRBV11-2, with 9 bases matching TRBD1. CDR3 length: 15 residues. Germline CDR1 and CDR2: SGHAT and FQNNGV. The CDR3 nucleotides are TGTGTCAGCAGCACTAGGACAGGGGTAAACACTGAAGCTTTCTTT. As protein: CVSSTRTGVNTEAFF. The whole variable domain, remainder taken from reference TRBV11-2 and TRBJ1-1, is EAGVAQSPRYKIIEKRQSVAFWCNPISGHATLYWYQQILGQGPKLLIQFQNNGVVDDSQLPKDRFSAERLKGVDSTLKIQPAKLEDSAVYLCVSSTRTGVNTEAFFGQGTRLTVV.

This clone has just one count. This chain uses TRBV7-8 with TRBJ1-4; D may be TRBD1 (6 bases). Germline V CDR1 and CDR2: SGHVS, FQNEAQ. Trimming cost V 5 bases and J 8 bases, with 24 bases left between them. This CDR3 is 17 amino acids long. The CDR3 spells CASSVIRNRGALEKLFF. The CDR3 nucleotides are TGTGCCAGCAGCGTCATCAGGAACCGGGGGGCATTGGAAAAACTGTTTTTT.

J is TRBJ1-3 and V is TRBV7-9; D gene uncertain. The CDR3 extends over 14 amino acids. The germline CDR1 and CDR2 sequences are SEHNR and FQNEAQ (reference sequence). V lost 2 bases and J lost 0, with 5 bases in between. CDR3: CASSLSISGNTIYF. CDR3 bases: TGTGCCAGCAGCTTAAGCATCTCTGGAAACACCATATATTTT.

This clone was detected only once. This chain links TRBV19 with TRBJ1-3; D perhaps matches TRBD1 (6 bases). Germline assignment: CDR1 LNHDA and CDR2 SQIVND (reference sequence). This CDR3 has 16 amino acids. Deletions cut 3 bases from V and 3 bases from J, with 15 bases between. The CDR3, as DNA: TGTGCCAGTAGTATCCAACCGGGGGCCGGTGGAAACACCATATATTTT. It specifies CASSIQPGAGGNTIYF.

This clone was observed a few times. The chain links TRBV6-5 to TRBJ2-1, with 7 bases matching TRBD1. Per germline, CDR1 MNHEY and CDR2 SVGAGI. The V and J ends lost 5 bases and 10 bases, in that order; junction bases with no gene match: 11. The CDR3 spans 14 residues. CDR3 residues: CASSPDRYRGEQFF. The CDR3 nucleotides read TGTGCCAGCAGTCCGGACCGATACAGGGGCGAGCAGTTCTTC.

The chain recombines TRBV28 with TRBJ1-2, with D tentatively TRBD1 (6 bases). There are 13 residues in the CDR3. Trimming took off 6 bases at V and 4 bases at J, with 12 bases between the two ends. The germline V gene encodes CDR1 MDHEN and CDR2 SYDVKM. The CDR3, as DNA: TGTGCCAGCAGGTGGCAACAGGGCTATGGCTACACCTTC. Translating gives CASRWQQGYGYTF.

V is TRBV6-5 and J is TRBJ2-3, with D uncertain. Trimming left V 2 bases short and J 2 bases short, with 8 bases between. The CDR3 is 14 amino acids. The germline CDR1 and CDR2 sequences are MNHEY and SVGAGI. The CDR3 sequence: CASSYGGPTDTQYF. CDR3 in DNA: TGTGCCAGCAGTTACGGCGGACCCACAGATACGCAGTATTTT.

This clone is a singleton in its sample. The chain carries TRBV29-1 and TRBJ2-2, with a weak D call TRBD2 (6 bases). This CDR3 comprises 15 residues. V dropped 5 bases and J dropped 1 base, with 14 bases sitting between them. Per the germline V gene, CDR1 is SQVTM and CDR2 is ANQGSEA. The CDR3 protein is CSVSRGSRNTGELFF. CDR3 coding DNA: TGCAGCGTTTCTCGGGGGTCGCGGAACACCGGGGAGCTGTTTTTT.

The chain couples TRBV6-1 to TRBJ2-2, with 10 bases fitting TRBD2. The CDR3 is 17 residues long. Germline V CDR1 and CDR2: MNHNS, SASEGT. The junction had 5 bases not matched to a gene; V was cut back by 2 bases and J by 2 bases. The CDR3 DNA is TGTGCCAGCAGTGAACTAGCGGGGGCCCCAAACACCGGGGAGCTGTTTTTT. It yields the protein CASSELAGAPNTGELFF.

The chain uses TRBV5-1 and TRBJ2-2; D perhaps matches TRBD2 (5 bases). This CDR3 region has 16 residues. V gave up 0 bases and J gave up 6 bases, with 15 bases separating them. Germline values: CDR1 SGHRS, CDR2 YFSETQ. DNA of the CDR3: TGCGCCAGCAGCTTGGCACCTTTTGAGGGTCCCGGGGAGCTGTTTTTT. It translates to CASSLAPFEGPGELFF.

V is TRBV7-3 and J is TRBJ2-5, with TRBD1 matching 9 bases. Germline CDR1 reads SGHTA; CDR2 reads FQGTGA. This CDR3 has 16 amino acids. J gave up 4 bases and V 2 bases, and 8 bases lay outside the gene matches. CDR3 protein: CASSLAHRGRRETQYF. Written as DNA, the CDR3 is TGTGCCAGCAGCTTAGCCCACAGGGGGCGCCGAGAGACCCAGTACTTC.